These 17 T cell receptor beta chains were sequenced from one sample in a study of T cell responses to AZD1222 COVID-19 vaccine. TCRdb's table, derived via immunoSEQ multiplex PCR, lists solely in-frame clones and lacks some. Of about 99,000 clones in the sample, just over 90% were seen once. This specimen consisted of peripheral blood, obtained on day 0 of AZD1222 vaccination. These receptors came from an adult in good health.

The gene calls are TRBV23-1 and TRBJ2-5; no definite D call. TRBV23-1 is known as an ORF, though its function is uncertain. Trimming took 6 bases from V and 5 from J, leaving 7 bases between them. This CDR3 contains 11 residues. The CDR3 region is CASRFKETQYF. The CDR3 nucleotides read TGCGCCAGCAGGTTCAAGGAGACCCAGTACTTC.

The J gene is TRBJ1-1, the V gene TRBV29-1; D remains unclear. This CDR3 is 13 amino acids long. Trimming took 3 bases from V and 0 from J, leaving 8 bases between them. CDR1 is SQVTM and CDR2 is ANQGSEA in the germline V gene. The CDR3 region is CSVEYRLNTEAFF. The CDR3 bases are TGCAGCGTTGAGTACAGATTGAACACTGAAGCTTTCTTT.

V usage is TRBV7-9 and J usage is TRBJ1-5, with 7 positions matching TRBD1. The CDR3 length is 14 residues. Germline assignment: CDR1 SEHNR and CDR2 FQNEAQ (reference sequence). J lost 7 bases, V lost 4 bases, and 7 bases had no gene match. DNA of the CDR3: TGTGCCAGCAGCTATACAGGGGAGGGCCAGCCCCAGCATTTT. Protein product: CASSYTGEGQPQHF.

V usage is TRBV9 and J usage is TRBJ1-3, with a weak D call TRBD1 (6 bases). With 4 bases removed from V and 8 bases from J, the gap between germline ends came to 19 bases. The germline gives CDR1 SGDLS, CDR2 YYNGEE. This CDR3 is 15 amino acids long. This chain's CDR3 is CASSQAEGGLDTIYF. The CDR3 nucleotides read TGTGCCAGCAGCCAGGCGGAGGGGGGCCTCGACACCATATATTTT.

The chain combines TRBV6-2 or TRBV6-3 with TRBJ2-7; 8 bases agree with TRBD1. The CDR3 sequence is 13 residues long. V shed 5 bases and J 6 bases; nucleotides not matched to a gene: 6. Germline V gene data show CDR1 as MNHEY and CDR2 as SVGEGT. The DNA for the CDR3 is TGTGCCAGCAGTCGGAACAGGGGGATCGAGCAGTACTTC. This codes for CASSRNRGIEQYF.

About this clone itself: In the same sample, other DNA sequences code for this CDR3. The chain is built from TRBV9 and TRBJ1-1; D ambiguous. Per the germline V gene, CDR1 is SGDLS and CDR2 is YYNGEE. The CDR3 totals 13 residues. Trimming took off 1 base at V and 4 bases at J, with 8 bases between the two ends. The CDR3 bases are TGTGCCAGCAGCGTAACGGGCTCCACTGAAGCTTTCTTT. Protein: CASSVTGSTEAFF. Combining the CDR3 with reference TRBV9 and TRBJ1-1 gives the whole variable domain DSGVTQTPKHLITATGQRVTLRCSPRSGDLSVYWYQQSLDQGLQFLIQYYNGEERAKGNILERFSAQQFPDLHSELNLSSLELGDSALYFCASSVTGSTEAFFGQGTRLTVV.

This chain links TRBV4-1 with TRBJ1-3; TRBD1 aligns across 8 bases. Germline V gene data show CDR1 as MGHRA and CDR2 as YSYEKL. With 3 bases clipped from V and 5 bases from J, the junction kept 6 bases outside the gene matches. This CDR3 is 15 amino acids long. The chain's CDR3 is CASSQADRDRNTIYF. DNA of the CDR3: TGCGCCAGCAGCCAGGCGGACAGGGATCGAAACACCATATATTTT.

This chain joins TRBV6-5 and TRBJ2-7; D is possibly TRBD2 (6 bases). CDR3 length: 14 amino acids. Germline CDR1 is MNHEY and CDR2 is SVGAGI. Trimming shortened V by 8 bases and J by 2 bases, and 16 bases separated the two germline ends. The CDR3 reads CASQTLPGAYEQYF. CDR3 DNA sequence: TGTGCCAGCCAAACCTTGCCGGGAGCCTACGAGCAGTACTTC.

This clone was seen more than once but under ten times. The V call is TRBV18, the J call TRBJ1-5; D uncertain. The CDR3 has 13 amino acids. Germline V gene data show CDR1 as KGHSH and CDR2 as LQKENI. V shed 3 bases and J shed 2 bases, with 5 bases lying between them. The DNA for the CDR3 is TGTGCCAGCTCACCGGAGGGCAATCAGCCCCAGCATTTT. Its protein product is CASSPEGNQPQHF.

The CDR3 protein is CASSPNPGSTDTQYF. CDR3 DNA sequence: TGTGCCAGCAGCCCCAACCCGGGGAGCACAGATACGCAGTATTTT. This rearrangement joins TRBV9 to TRBJ2-3; D perhaps matches TRBD2 (5 bases). CDR3 length: 15 amino acids. V was trimmed by 4 bases and J by 0 bases, leaving 12 bases between them. The V gene's germline CDR1 is SGDLS and CDR2 YYNGEE.

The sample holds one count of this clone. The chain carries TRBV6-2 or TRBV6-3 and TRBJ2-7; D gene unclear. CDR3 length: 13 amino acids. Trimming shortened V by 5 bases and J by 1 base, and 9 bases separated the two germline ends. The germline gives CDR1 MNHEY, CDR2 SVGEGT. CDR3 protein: CASSPPGSYEQYF. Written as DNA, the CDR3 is TGTGCCAGCAGTCCCCCCGGGTCCTACGAGCAGTACTTC.

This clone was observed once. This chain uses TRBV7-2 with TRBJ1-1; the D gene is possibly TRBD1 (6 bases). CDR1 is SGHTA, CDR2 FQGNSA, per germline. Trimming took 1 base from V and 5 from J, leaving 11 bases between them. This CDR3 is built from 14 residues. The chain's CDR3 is CASSLDGGRTEAFF. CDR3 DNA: TGTGCCAGCAGCTTAGATGGGGGGCGGACTGAAGCTTTCTTT.

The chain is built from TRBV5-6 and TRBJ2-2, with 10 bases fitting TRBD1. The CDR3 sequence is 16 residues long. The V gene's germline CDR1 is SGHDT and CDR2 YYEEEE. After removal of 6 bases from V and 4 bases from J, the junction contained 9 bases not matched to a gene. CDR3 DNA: TGTGCCAGCACCAGACAGGGGGCAAGGAGCACCGGGGAGCTGTTTTTT. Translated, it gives CASTRQGARSTGELFF.

In DNA form, the CDR3 reads TGTGCCAGCAGTGAATTGGAAGACAGGGGAGGCCAGCCCCAGCATTTT. The encoded protein is CASSELEDRGGQPQHF. The V and J genes are TRBV6-1 and TRBJ1-5, with 8 bases lining up with TRBD1. After removal of 2 bases from V and 7 bases from J, the junction contained 10 bases not matched to a gene. Germline CDR1 reads MNHNS; CDR2 reads SASEGT. The CDR3 runs to 16 residues.

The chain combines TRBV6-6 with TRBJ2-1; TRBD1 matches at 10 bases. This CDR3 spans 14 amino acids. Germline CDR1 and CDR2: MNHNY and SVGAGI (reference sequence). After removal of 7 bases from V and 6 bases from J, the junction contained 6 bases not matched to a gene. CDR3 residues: CASIPTGGPNEQFF. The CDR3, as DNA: TGTGCCAGCATCCCGACAGGGGGCCCCAATGAGCAGTTCTTC.

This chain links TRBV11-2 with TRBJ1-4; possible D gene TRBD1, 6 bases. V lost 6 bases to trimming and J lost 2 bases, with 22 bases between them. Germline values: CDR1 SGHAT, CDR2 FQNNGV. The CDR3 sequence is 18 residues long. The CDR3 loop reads CASSPGTQGIGTNEKLFF. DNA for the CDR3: TGTGCCAGCAGTCCCGGCACACAGGGAATAGGGACTAATGAAAAACTGTTTTTT.

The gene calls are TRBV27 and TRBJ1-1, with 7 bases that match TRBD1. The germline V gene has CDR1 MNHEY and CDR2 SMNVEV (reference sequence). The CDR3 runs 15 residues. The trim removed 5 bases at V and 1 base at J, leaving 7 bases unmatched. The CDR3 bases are TGTGCCAGCAGTCCCGCGGGACAGTCGAACACTGAAGCTTTCTTT. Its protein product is CASSPAGQSNTEAFF.